This T cell receptor (beta chain) is from a study of cytomegalovirus exposure and HLA in healthy donors. Trimming left V 5 bases short and J 2 bases short, with 12 bases between. The V gene's germline CDR1 is SGHVS and CDR2 FQNEAQ. There are 14 residues in the CDR3. It was with 60 Vbeta and 13 Jbeta primers that the PCR ran. Clones were sequenced by immunoSEQ multiplex PCR, and TCRdb holds only the in-frame ones, with some missing. This table holds more than 150,000 clones, around three quarters found once. This clone has more than one count but fewer than ten. The sequenced sample was PBMCs. The chain is built from TRBV7-8 and TRBJ1-2; a weak D match, TRBD1 (6 bases). This receptor was taken from a woman in her forties or fifties in good health and CMV-seropositive. The DNA for the CDR3 is TGTGCCAGCAGCCAACAGGGTGTGAACTATGGCTACACCTTC. Protein: CASSQQGVNYGYTF.